This T cell receptor beta chain was profiled in a study of T-cell reconstitution after alpha-beta-depleted transplantation in children. CDR1 is DFQATT and CDR2 is SNEGSKA in the germline V gene (reference sequence). V lost 2 bases and J lost 5, with 10 bases in between. This CDR3 comprises 12 residues. This clonotype was detected ten times or more. Unique molecular identifiers tagged the TCRbeta library. TCRdb called the PCR reads again in MiXCR, with one record for every CDR3 protein. The table includes about 640,000 distinct CDR3 sequences, 16% detected once. The specimen comprised PBMCs from the stem cell graft donor, sampled from the stem cell graft. The chain couples TRBV20-1 to TRBJ2-7; weak D call: TRBD1 (5 bases). The origin of this receptor is a human donor who donated a stem cell graft to a child with acute myeloid leukemia. CDR3 amino acids: CSARFDRNEQYV. DNA of the CDR3: TGCAGTGCTAGATTTGACAGAAACGAGCAGTACGTC.